This TCR beta chain was recovered during a study of molecular identifiers for immune sequencing clone quantification. Findings of the study overall: Clones that exceeded 20 RNA copies held over 98% of effector molecules, yet under 1% in naive cells. Approximately 1 million naive cells reportedly did not prevent detection of spiked Jurkat TCR RNA from one cell.

CDR3 length equals 13 residues. Trimming pared 3 bases from V and 5 bases from J, leaving 11 bases between. Per the germline V gene, CDR1 is DFQATT and CDR2 is SNEGSKA (reference sequence). Naive CD8 T cells were picked out by sorting for CD8+CD4-CCR7+CD45RA+. Ten or more counts support this clonotype. Its antigen remains unknown. Previously described methods with listed TCR primers produced the bulk TCR libraries. TCRdb used MiXCR to reprocess the PCR reads, holding one entry per CDR3 protein. Here the sample spans under 600,000 distinct CDR3 sequences, 25% being singletons. This sequence was found in a human donor in good health. Some libraries in this study had Jurkat cell RNA spiked in. Source material: naive CD8+ T cells from blood, with Jurkat cell RNA spiked in. Subset reported: FACS-sorted CD8+CD4-CCR7+CD45RA+ naive T cells. The V gene is TRBV20-1, the J gene TRBJ1-5; D might be TRBD1 (5 bases). CDR3 protein: CSARGGGDQPQHF. The CDR3 DNA sequence: TGCAGTGCTAGGGGGGGAGGGGATCAGCCCCAGCATTTT.